This T cell receptor (beta chain) is from a study of response to subunit inactivated influenza vaccine. Study-level points and caveats: Authors suggested each seasonal flu vaccination may recruit only limited numbers of new T cells.

TCRdb independently ran MiXCR on the RT-PCR reads; one entry per CDR3 protein. The sample includes about 480,000 distinct CDR3 sequences, about 10% of them seen just once. About this clonotype itself: Its antigen is not identified.

This specimen was PBMCs from blood, taken 45 days after vaccination. The TCR originated in a man aged 50 to 59 who received an inactivated influenza vaccine.

The CDR3 sequence is CASSQDRSGGWYEQFF. Here the CDR3 DNA reads TGTGCCAGCAGCCAAGATAGAAGCGGGGGGTGGTATGAGCAGTTCTTC. J is TRBJ2-1 and V is TRBV4-2; 9 bases fit TRBD2. The germline V gene has CDR1 LGHNA and CDR2 YNFKEQ. This CDR3 is built from 16 residues. V gave up 0 bases and J gave up 8 bases; unmatched junction bases: 8.